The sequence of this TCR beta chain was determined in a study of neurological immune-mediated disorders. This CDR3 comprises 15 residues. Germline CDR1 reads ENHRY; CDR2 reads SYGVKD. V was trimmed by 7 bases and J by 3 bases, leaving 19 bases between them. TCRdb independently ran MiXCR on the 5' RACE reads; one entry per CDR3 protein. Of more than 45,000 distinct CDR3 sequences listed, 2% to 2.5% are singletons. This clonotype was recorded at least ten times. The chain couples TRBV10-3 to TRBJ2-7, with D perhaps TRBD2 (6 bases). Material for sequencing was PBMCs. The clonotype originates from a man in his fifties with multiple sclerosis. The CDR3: CAIKERDSILYEQYF. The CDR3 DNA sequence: TGTGCCATCAAGGAGAGGGACTCAATCCTCTACGAGCAGTACTTC.